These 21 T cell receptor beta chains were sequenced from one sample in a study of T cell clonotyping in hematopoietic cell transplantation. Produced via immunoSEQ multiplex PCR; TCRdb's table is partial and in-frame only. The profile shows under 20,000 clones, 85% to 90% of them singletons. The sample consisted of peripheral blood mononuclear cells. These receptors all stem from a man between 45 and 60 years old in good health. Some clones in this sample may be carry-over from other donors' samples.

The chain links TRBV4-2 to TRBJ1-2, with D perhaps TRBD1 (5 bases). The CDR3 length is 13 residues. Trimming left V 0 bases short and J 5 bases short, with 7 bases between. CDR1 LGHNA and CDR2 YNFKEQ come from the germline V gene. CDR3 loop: CASSQDWGYGYTF. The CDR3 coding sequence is TGTGCCAGCAGCCAAGATTGGGGGTATGGCTACACCTTC.

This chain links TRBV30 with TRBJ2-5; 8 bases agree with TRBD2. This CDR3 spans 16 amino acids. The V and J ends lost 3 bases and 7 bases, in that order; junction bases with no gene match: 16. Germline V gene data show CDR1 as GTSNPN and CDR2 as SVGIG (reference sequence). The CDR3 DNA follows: TGTGCCTGGAGCCGTTATAGCGGGGCCCTCCGCGGGACCCAGTACTTC. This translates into CAWSRYSGALRGTQYF.

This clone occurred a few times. This chain's CDR3 is CAWSVPVSTDTQYF. CDR3 nucleotides: TGTGCCTGGAGTGTACCAGTTAGCACAGATACGCAGTATTTT. The V gene is TRBV30, the J gene TRBJ2-3, with no clear D. Germline CDR1 GTSNPN, CDR2 SVGIG (reference sequence). This CDR3 has 14 amino acids. The V and J ends lost 0 bases and 0 bases respectively, with 7 bases between them.

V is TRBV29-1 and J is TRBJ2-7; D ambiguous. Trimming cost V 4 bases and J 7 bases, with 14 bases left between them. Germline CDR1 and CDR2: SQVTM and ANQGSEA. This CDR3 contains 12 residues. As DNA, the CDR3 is TGCAGCGTTGTTTCGGGTCCCGGAGAGCAGTACTTC. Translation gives CSVVSGPGEQYF.

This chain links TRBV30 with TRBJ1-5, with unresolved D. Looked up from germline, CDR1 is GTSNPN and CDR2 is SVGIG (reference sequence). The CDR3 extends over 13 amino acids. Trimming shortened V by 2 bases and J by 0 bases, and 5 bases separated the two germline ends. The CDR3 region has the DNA TGTGCCTGGAGTCCGGATAGCAATCAGCCCCAGCATTTT. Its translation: CAWSPDSNQPQHF. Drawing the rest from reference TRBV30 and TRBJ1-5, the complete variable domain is SQTIHQWPATLVQPVGSPLSLECTVEGTSNPNLYWYRQAAGRGLQLLFYSVGIGQISSEVPQNLSASRPQDRQFILSSKKLLLSDSGFYLCAWSPDSNQPQHFGDGTRLSIL.

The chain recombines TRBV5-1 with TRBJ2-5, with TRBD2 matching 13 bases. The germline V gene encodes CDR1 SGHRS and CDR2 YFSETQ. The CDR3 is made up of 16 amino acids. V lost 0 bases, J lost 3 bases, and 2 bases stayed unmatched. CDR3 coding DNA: TGCGCCAGCAGCTTGGGAGGGACTAGCGGGGAAGAGACCCAGTACTTC. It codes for CASSLGGTSGEETQYF.

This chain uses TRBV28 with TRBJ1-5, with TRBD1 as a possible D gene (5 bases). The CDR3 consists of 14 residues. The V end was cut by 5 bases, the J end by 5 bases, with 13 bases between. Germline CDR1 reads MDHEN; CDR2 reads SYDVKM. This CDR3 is CASSPPGGYQPQHF. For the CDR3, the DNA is TGTGCCAGCAGTCCCCCCGGGGGGTATCAGCCCCAGCATTTT.

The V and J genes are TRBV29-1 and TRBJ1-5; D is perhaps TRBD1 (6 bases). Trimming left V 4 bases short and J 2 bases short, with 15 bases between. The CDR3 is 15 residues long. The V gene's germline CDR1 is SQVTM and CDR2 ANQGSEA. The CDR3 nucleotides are TGCAGCGTTGGGTTGAGGGGGAGCGGCAATCAGCCCCAGCATTTT. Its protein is CSVGLRGSGNQPQHF.

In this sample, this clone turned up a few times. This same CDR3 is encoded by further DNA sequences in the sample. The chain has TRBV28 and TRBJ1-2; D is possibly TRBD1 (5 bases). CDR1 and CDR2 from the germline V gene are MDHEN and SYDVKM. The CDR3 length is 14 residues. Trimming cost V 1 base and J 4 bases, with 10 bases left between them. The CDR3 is CASSLSRGGYGYTF. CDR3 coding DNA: TGTGCCAGCAGTTTATCCCGGGGGGGCTATGGCTACACCTTC.

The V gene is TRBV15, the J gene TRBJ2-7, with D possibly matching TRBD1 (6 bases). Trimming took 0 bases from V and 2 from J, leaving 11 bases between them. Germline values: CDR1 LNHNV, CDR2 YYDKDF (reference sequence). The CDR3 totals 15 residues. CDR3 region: CATSRDQTGAYEQYF. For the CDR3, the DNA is TGTGCCACCAGCAGAGATCAGACAGGTGCCTACGAGCAGTACTTC.

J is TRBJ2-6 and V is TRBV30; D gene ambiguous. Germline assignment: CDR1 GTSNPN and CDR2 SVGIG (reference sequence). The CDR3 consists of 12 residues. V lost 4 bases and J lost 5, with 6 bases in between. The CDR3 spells CAWTPRANVLTF. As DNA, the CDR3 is TGTGCCTGGACTCCTCGGGCCAACGTCCTGACTTTC.

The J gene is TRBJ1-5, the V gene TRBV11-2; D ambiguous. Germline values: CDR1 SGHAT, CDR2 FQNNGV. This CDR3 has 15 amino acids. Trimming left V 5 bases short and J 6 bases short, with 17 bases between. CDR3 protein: CASSAGPSRGQPQHF. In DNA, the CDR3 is TGTGCCAGCAGCGCAGGACCATCTCGCGGTCAGCCCCAGCATTTT.

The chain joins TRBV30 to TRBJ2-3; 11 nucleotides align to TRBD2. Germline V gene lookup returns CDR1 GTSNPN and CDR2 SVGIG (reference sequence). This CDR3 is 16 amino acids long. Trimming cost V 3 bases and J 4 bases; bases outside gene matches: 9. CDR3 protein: CAWSTVAGGLSDTQYF. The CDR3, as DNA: TGTGCCTGGAGCACTGTAGCGGGGGGGCTATCAGATACGCAGTATTTT. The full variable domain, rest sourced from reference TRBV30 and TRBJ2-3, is SQTIHQWPATLVQPVGSPLSLECTVEGTSNPNLYWYRQAAGRGLQLLFYSVGIGQISSEVPQNLSASRPQDRQFILSSKKLLLSDSGFYLCAWSTVAGGLSDTQYFGPGTRLTVL.

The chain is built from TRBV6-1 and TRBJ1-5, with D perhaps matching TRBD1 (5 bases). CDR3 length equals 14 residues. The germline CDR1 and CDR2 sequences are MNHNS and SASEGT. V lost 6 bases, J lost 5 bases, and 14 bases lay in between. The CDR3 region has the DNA TGTGCCAGCAGGGGGGGGGTTCTTTATCAGCCCCAGCATTTT. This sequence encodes CASRGGVLYQPQHF.

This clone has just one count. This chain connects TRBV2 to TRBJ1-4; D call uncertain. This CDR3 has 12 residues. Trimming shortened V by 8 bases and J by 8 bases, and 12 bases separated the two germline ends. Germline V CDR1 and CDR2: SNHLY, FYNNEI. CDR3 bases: TGTGCCAGCGGGATCGGGTCCGAAAAACTGTTTTTT. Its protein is CASGIGSEKLFF.

CDR3 residues: CASSLLSSPLHF. The CDR3 region has the DNA TGTGCCAGCAGCTTACTGAGCTCACCCCTCCACTTT. The J gene is TRBJ1-6, the V gene TRBV7-2; D unclear. CDR1 and CDR2 from the germline V gene are SGHTA and FQGNSA. The CDR3 extends over 12 amino acids. The V and J ends lost 2 bases and 10 bases respectively, with 6 bases between them.

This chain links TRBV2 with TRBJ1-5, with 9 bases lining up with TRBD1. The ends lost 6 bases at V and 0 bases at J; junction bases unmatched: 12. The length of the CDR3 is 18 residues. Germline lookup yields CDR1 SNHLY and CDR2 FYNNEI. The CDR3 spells CASREPGQGRYSNQPQHF. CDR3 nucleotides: TGTGCCAGCAGGGAACCGGGACAGGGACGGTATAGCAATCAGCCCCAGCATTTT. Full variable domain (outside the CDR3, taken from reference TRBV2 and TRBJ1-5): EPEVTQTPSHQVTQMGQEVILRCVPISNHLYFYWYRQILGQKVEFLVSFYNNEISEKSEIFDDQFSVERPDGSNFTLKIRSTKLEDSAMYFCASREPGQGRYSNQPQHFGDGTRLSIL.

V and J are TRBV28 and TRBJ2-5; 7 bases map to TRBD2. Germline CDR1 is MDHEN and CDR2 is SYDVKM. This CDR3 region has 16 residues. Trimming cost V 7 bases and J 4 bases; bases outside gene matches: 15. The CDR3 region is CASIGRRGSWGETQYF. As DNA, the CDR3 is TGTGCCAGCATCGGAAGGCGGGGGTCATGGGGAGAGACCCAGTACTTC.

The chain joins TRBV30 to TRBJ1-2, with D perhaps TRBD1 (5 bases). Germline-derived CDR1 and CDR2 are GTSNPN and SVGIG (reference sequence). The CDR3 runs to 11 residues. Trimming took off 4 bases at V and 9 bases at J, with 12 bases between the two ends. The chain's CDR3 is CAWMHRRSYTF. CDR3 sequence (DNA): TGTGCCTGGATGCACAGGAGAAGCTACACCTTC.

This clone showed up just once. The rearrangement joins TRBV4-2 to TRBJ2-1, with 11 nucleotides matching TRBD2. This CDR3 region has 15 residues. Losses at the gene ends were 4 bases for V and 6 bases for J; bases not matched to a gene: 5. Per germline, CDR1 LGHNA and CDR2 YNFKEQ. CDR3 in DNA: TGTGCCAGCAGCCCACATAGCGGGGGGGCCAATGAGCAGTTCTTC. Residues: CASSPHSGGANEQFF.

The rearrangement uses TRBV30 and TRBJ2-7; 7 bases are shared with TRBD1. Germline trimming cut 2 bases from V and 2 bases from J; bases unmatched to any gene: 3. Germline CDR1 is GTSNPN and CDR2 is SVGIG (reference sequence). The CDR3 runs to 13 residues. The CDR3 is CAWSPDRTYEQYF. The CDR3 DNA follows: TGTGCCTGGAGTCCGGACAGGACCTACGAGCAGTACTTC.